The T cell receptor (beta chain) described here comes from a study of OX40 agonist ivuxolimab in advanced cancers. Study background: Ivuxolimab, an agonist antibody against OX40 (CD134), was given to patients. Enrolled patients in dose escalation had cancers that were hepatocellular carcinoma, melanoma, renal cell or head and neck cancer. Study-wide findings and caveats: At 0.1 to 3.0 mg/kg, CD4+ and CD8+ blood T cells expanded clonally by week 6.

As regards this clone: What it binds is unknown.

The CDR3 is 13 amino acids. The germline V gene encodes CDR1 SGHDT and CDR2 YYEEEE. V was clipped by 0 bases and J by 5 bases; unmatched bases: 1. The assay was immunoSEQ multiplex PCR, and TCRdb's table has in-frame clones only and misses some. The sample consists of approximately 99,000 clones, 86% of them appearing once. J is TRBJ2-5 and V is TRBV5-6; TRBD2 agrees at 7 bases. This TCR was recovered from an adult with an advanced solid tumor such as melanoma, head and neck, liver or kidney cancer. Here the sequenced sample was CD4+ or CD8+ T cells sorted from blood, taken in a trial of the OX40 agonist ivuxolimab. The CDR3 region is CASSLDGRETQYF. The CDR3 DNA is TGTGCCAGCAGCTTGGACGGGAGGGAGACCCAGTACTTC.